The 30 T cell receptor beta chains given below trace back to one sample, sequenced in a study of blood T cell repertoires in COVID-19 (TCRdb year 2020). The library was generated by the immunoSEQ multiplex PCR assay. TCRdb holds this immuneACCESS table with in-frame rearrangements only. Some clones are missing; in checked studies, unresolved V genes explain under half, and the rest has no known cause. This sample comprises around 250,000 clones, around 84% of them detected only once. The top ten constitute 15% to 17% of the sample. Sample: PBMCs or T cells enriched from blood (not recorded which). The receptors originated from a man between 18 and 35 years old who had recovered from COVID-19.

CDR3 in amino acids: CASSHGGTNNQPQHF. CDR3 coding DNA: TGTGCCAGCAGTCACGGGGGGACCAACAATCAGCCCCAGCATTTT. V usage is TRBV6-5 and J usage is TRBJ1-5, with a weak D call TRBD1 (5 bases). The V end lost 5 bases, the J end lost 3 bases, and 14 bases lay between the germline ends. CDR1 and CDR2 from the germline V gene are MNHEY and SVGAGI. The CDR3 spans 15 residues.

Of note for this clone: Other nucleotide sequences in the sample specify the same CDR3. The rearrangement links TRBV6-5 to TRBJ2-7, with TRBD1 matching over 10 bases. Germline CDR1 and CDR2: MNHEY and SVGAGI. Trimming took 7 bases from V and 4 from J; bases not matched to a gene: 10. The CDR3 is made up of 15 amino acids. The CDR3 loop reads CASNPRKDRGYEQYF. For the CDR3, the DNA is TGTGCCAGCAATCCACGCAAGGACAGGGGGTACGAGCAGTACTTC.

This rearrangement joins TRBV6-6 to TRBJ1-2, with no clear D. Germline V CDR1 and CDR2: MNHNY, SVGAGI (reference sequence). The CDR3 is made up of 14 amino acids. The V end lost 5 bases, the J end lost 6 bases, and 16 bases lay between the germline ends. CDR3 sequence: CASSIPGLQDGYTF. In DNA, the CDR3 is TGTGCCAGCAGTATCCCCGGCCTTCAGGATGGCTACACCTTC.

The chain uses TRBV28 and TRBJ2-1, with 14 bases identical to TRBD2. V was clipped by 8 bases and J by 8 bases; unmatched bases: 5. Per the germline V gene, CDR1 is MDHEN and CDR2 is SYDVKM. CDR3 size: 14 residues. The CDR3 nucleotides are TGTGCCAGCTACGGGACTAGCGGGAGTTATGAGCAGTTCTTC. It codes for CASYGTSGSYEQFF.

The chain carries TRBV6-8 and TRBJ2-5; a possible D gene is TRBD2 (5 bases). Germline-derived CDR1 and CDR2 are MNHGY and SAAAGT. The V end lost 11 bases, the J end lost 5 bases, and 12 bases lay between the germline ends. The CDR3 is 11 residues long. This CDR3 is CAEPGEETQYF. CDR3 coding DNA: TGTGCCGAACCCGGGGAGGAGACCCAGTACTTC.

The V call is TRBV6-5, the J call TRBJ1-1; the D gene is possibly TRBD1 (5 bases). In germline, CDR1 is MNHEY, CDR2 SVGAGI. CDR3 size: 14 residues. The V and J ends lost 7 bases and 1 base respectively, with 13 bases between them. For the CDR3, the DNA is TGTGCCAGCACAAGAACCCAGGGGAACACTGAAGCTTTCTTT. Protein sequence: CASTRTQGNTEAFF.

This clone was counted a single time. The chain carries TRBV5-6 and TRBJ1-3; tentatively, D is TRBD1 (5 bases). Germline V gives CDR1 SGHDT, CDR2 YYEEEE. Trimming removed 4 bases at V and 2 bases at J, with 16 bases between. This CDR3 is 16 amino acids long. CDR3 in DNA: TGTGCCAGCAGCCAAAAGACAGTCTCTACTGGAAACACCATATATTTT. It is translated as CASSQKTVSTGNTIYF.

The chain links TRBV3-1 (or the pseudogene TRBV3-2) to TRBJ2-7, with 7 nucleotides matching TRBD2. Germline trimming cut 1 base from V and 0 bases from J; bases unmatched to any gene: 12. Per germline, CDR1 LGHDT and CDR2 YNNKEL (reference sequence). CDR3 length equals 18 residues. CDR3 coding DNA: TGTGCCAGCAGCCAAGTGCGAGCTGCGCGGGGGTCCTCCTACGAGCAGTACTTC. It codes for CASSQVRAARGSSYEQYF.

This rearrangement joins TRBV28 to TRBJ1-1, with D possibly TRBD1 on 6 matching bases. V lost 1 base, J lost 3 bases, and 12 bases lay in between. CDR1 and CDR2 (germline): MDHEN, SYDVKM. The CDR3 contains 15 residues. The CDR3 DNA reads TGTGCCAGCAGTTTATCCAGGGGTAGCGACACTGAAGCTTTCTTT. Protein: CASSLSRGSDTEAFF.

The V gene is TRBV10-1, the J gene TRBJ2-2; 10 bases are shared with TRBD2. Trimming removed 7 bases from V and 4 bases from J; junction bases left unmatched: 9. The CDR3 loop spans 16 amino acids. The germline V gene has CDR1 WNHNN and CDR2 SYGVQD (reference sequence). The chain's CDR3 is CASTPSGSGGTGELFF. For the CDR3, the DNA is TGCGCCAGCACCCCTAGCGGGAGCGGGGGCACCGGGGAGCTGTTTTTT.

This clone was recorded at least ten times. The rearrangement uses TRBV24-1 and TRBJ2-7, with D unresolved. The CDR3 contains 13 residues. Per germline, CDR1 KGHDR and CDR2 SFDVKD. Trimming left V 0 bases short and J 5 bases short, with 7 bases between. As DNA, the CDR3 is TGTGCCACCAGTGATTTGGTTTCGGACGAGCAGTACTTC. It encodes CATSDLVSDEQYF.

CDR3: CASSVQGPLNTEAFF. The DNA of the CDR3 is TGTGCCAGCAGTGTTCAGGGGCCTTTGAACACTGAAGCTTTCTTT. The chain employs TRBV2 and TRBJ1-1; tentative D call: TRBD1 (6 bases). Germline V gene sequence: CDR1 SNHLY, CDR2 FYNNEI. The CDR3 runs to 15 residues. Trimming cost V 4 bases and J 0 bases, with 12 bases left between them.

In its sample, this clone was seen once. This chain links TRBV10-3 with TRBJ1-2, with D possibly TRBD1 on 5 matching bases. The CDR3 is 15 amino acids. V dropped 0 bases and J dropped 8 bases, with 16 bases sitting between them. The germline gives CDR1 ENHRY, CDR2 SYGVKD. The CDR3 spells CAISESSAGLGGYTF. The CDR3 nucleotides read TGTGCCATCAGTGAGTCGTCCGCAGGGTTGGGGGGCTACACCTTC.

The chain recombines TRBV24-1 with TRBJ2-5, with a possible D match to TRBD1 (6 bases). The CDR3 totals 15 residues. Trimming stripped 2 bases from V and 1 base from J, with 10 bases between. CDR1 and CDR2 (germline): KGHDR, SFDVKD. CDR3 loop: CATSDSAGAQETQYF. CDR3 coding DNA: TGTGCCACCAGTGATTCCGCAGGGGCCCAAGAGACCCAGTACTTC.

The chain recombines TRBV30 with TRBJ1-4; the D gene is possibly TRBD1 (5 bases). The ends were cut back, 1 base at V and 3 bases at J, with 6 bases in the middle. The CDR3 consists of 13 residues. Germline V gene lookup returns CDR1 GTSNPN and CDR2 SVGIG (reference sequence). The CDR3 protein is CAWSAGSNEKLFF. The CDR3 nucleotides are TGTGCCTGGAGTGCAGGGTCTAATGAAAAACTGTTTTTT.

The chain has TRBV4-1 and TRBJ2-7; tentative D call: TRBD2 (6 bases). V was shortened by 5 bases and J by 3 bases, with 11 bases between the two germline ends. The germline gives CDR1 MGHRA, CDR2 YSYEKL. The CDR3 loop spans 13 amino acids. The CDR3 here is CASSLADFYEQYF. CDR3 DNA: TGCGCCAGCAGCTTAGCGGACTTCTACGAGCAGTACTTC.

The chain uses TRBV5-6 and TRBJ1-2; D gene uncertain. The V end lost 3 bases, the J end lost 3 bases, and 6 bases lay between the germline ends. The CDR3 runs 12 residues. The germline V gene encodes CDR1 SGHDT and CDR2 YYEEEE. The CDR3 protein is CASSSSDYGYTF. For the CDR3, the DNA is TGTGCCAGCAGCTCTTCTGACTATGGCTACACCTTC.

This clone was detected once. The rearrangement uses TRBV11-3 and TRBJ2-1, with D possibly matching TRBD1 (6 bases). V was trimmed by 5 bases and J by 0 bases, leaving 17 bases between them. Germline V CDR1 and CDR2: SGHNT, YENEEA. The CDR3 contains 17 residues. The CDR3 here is CASSARQAESSYNEQFF. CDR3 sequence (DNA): TGTGCCAGCAGCGCAAGACAGGCTGAGAGCTCCTACAATGAGCAGTTCTTC.

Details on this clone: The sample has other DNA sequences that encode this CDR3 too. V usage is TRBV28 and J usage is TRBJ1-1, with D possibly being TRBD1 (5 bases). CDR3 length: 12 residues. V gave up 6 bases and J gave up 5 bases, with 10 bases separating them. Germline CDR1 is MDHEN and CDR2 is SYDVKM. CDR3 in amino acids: CASRQARTEAFF. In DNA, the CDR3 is TGTGCCAGCAGACAGGCGAGGACTGAAGCTTTCTTT.

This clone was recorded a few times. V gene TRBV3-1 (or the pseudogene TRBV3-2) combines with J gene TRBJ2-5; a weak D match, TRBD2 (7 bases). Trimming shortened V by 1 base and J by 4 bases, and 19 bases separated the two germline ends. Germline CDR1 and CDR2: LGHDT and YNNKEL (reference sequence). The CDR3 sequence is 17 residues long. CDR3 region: CASSQGDSWGGRETQYF. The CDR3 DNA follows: TGTGCCAGCAGCCAAGGGGATAGCTGGGGGGGCCGAGAGACCCAGTACTTC.

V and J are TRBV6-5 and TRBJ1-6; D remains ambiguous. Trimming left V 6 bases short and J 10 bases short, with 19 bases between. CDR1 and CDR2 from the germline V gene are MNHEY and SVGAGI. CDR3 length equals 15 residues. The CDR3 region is CASRYLGTRSSPLHF. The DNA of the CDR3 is TGTGCCAGCAGGTATTTGGGCACGAGAAGCTCACCCCTCCACTTT.

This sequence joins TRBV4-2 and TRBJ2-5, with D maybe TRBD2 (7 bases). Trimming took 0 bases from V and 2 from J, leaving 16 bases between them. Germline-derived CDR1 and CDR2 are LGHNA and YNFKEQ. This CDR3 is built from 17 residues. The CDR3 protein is CASSQDLGGAPQETQYF. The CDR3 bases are TGTGCCAGCAGCCAAGATCTAGGGGGGGCCCCTCAAGAGACCCAGTACTTC.

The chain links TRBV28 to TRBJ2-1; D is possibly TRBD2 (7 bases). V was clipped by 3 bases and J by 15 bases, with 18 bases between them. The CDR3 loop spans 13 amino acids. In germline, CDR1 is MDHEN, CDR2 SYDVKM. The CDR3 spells CASSFGGGGSRFF. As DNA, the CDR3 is TGTGCCAGCAGTTTCGGGGGCGGGGGAAGCAGGTTCTTC.

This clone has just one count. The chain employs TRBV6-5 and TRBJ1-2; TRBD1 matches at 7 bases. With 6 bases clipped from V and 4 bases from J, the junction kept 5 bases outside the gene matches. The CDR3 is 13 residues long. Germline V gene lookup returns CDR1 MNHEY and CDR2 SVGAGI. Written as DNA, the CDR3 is TGTGCCAGCAGACAGACAGGGCTCTATGGCTACACCTTC. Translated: CASRQTGLYGYTF.

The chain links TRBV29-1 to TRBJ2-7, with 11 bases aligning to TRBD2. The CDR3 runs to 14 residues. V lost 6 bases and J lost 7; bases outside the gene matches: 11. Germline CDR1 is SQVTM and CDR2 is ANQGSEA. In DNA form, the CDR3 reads TGCAGCGTCTCCGCGACTAGCGGGATGGGGGAGCAGTACTTC. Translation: CSVSATSGMGEQYF.

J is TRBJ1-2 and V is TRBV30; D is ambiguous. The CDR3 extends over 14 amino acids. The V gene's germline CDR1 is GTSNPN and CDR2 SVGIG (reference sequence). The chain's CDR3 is CAFPRGVANYGYTF. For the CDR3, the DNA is TGTGCTTTCCCCCGCGGGGTCGCTAACTATGGCTACACCTTC. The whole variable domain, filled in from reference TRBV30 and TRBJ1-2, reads SQTIHQWPATLVQPVGSPLSLECTVEGTSNPNLYWYRQAAGRGLQLLFYSVGIGQISSEVPQNLSASRPQDRQFILSSKKLLLSDSGFYLCAFPRGVANYGYTFGSGTRLTVV.

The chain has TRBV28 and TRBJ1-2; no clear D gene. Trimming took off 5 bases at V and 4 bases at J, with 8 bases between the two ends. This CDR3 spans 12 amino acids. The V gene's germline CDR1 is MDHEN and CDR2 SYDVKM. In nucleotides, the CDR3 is TGTGCCAGCAGTCAGGCCGCCTATGGCTACACCTTC. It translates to CASSQAAYGYTF.

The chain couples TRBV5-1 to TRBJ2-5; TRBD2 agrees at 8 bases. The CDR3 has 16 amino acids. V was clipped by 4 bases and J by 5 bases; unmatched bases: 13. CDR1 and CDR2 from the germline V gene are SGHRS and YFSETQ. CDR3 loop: CASSLGSGGPGETQYF. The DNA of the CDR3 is TGCGCCAGCAGCCTCGGATCGGGGGGGCCTGGGGAGACCCAGTACTTC.

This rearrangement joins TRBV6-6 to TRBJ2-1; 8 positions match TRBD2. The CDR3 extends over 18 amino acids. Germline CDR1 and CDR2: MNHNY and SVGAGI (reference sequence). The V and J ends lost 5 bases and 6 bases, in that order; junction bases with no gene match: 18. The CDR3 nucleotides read TGTGCCAGCAGTCCCTCACCGAGCGGGAGAGGGCCCGGCAATGAGCAGTTCTTC. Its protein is CASSPSPSGRGPGNEQFF.

The CDR3 DNA reads TGTGCCAGCGGGGCTACAGGGTTAGAGACCCAGTACTTC. It encodes CASGATGLETQYF. This chain uses TRBV11-2 with TRBJ2-5, with D perhaps matching TRBD1 (6 bases). The CDR3 covers 13 residues. Trimming stripped 8 bases from V and 4 bases from J, with 14 bases between. Germline assignment: CDR1 SGHAT and CDR2 FQNNGV.